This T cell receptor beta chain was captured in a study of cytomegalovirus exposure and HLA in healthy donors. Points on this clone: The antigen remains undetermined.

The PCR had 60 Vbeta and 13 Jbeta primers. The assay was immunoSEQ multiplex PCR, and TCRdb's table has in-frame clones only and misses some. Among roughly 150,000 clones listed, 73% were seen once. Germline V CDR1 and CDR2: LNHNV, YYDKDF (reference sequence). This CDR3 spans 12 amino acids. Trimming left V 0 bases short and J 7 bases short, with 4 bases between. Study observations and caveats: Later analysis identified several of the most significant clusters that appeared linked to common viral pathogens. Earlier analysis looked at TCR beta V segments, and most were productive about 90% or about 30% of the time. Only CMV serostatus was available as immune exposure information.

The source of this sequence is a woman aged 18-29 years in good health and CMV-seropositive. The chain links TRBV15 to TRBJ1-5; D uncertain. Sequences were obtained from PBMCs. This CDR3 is CATSRDVQPQHF. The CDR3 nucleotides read TGTGCCACCAGCAGAGATGTACAGCCCCAGCATTTT.